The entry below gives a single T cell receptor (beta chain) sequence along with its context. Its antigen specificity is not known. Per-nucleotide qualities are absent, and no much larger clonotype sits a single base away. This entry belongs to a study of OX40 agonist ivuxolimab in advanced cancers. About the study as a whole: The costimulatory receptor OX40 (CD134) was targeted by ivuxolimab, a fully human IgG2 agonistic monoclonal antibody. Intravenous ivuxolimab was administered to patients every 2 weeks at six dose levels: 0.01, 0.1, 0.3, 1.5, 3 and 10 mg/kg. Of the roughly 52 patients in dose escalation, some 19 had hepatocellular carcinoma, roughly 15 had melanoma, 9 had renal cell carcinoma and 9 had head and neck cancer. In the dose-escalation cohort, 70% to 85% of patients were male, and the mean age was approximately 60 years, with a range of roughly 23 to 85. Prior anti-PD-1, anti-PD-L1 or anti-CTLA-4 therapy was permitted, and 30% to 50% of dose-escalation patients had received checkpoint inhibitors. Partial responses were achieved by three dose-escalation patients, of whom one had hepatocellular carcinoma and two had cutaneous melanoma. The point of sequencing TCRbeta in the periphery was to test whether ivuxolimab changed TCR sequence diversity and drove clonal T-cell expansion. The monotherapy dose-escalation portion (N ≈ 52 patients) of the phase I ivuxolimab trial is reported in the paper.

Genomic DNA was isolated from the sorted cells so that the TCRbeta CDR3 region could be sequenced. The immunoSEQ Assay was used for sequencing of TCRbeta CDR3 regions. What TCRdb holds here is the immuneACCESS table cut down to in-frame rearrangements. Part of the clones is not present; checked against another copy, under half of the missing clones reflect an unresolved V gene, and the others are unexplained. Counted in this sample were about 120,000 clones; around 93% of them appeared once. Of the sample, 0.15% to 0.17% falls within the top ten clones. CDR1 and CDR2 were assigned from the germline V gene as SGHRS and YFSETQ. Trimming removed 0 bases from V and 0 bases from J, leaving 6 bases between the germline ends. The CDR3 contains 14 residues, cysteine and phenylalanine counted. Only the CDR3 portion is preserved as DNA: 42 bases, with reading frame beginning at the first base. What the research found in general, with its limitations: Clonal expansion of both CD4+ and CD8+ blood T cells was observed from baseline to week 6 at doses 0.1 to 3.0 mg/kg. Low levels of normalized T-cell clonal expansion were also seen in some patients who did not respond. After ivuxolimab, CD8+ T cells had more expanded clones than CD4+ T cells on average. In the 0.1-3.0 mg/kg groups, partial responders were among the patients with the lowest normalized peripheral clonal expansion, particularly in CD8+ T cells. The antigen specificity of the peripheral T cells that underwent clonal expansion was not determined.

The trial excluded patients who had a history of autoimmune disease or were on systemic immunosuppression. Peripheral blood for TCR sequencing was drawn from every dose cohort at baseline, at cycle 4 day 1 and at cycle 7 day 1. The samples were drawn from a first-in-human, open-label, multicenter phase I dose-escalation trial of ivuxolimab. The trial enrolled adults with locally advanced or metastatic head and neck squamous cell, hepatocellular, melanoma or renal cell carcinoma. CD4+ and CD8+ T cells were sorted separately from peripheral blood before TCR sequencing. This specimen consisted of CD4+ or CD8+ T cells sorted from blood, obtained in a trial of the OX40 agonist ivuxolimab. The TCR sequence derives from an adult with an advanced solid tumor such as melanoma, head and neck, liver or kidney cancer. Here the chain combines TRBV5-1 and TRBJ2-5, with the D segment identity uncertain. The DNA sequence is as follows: TGCGCCAGCAGCTTGGGTGTTAACCAAGAGACCCAGTACTTC. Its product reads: CASSLGVNQETQYF.